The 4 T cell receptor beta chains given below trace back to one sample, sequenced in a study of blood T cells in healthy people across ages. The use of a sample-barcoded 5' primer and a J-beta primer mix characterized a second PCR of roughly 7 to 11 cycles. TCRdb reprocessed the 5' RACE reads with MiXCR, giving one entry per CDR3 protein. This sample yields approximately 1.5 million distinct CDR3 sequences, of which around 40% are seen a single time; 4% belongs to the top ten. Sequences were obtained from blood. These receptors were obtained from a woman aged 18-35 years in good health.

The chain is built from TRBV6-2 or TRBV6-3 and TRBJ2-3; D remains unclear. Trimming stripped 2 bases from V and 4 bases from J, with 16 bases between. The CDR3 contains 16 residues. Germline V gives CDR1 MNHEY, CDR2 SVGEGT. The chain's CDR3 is CASSYGWLTRPDTQYF. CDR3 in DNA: TGTGCCAGCAGTTACGGCTGGTTAACCCGTCCAGATACGCAGTATTTT.

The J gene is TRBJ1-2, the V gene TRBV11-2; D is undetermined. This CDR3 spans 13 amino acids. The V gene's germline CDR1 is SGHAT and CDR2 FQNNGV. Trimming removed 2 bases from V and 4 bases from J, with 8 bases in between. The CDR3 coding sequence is TGTGCCAGCAGCTTAAATACAGCCTATGGCTACACCTTC. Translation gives CASSLNTAYGYTF. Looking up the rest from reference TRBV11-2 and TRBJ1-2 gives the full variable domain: EAGVAQSPRYKIIEKRQSVAFWCNPISGHATLYWYQQILGQGPKLLIQFQNNGVVDDSQLPKDRFSAERLKGVDSTLKIQPAKLEDSAVYLCASSLNTAYGYTFGSGTRLTVV.

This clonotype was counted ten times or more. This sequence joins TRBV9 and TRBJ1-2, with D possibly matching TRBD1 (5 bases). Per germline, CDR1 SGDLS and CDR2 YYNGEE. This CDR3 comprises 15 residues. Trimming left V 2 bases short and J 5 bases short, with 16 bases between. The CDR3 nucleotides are TGTGCCAGCAGCGTCGGGAACACCGGGGGGTATGGCTACACCTTC. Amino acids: CASSVGNTGGYGYTF.

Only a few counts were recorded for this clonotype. CDR3 DNA sequence: TGTGCCAGCACCGACAGGCGAGAGCAGTACTTC. This codes for CASTDRREQYF. J is TRBJ2-7 and V is TRBV28; D might be TRBD1 (6 bases). The V end lost 7 bases, the J end lost 7 bases, and 11 bases lay between the germline ends. Per the germline V gene, CDR1 is MDHEN and CDR2 is SYDVKM. The CDR3 totals 11 residues.